This is a list of T cell receptor beta chains from one sample in a study of blood T cell repertoires in COVID-19. The method was immunoSEQ multiplex PCR; TCRdb's version includes in-frame clones alone and lacks a portion of them. This table has 90,000 or so clones, approximately 91% appearing once. Sequencing was done on a sample of peripheral blood. These receptors were obtained from a man aged 55 to 69 with COVID-19, enrolled during active disease. Both conserved end residues are part of each CDR3. The D gene is left open where the match is weak. Expanded clones get a size class; other rows say once, few or many, or leave the size out.

J gene,V gene,clone size,D gene,CDR3 protein,CDR3 DNA
TRBJ2-7,TRBV7-2,.,TRBD2,CASSTPGLRYEQYF,TGTGCCAGCAGCACACCGGGACTACGCTACGAGCAGTACTTC
TRBJ1-3,TRBV25-1,.,.,CASSGAGNTIYF,TGTGCCAGCAGTGGGGCCGGAAACACCATATATTTT
TRBJ2-1,TRBV15,.,TRBD2,CATSRGSMGEGLWYEQFF,TGTGCCACCAGCAGAGGCTCCATGGGGGAGGGCCTTTGGTATGAGCAGTTCTTC
TRBJ2-1,TRBV7-3,.,.,CASSLRSSYNEQFF,TGTGCCAGCAGCTTGCGGAGCTCCTACAATGAGCAGTTCTTC
TRBJ2-7,TRBV5-4,.,TRBD2,CASSSPWTSGSYEQYF,TGTGCCAGCAGCTCCCCCTGGACTAGCGGGTCCTACGAGCAGTACTTC
TRBJ2-2,TRBV24-1,.,.,CATSDRSSGTGELFF,TGTGCCACCAGTGACCGTTCTTCGGGGACCGGGGAGCTGTTTTTT
TRBJ1-6,TRBV9,.,.,CASSAGLLDSPLHF,TGTGCCAGCAGCGCGGGACTGTTAGATTCACCCCTCCACTTT
TRBJ2-7,TRBV7-9,.,.,CASSLNLRDSFYEQYF,TGTGCCAGCAGCTTAAATCTCCGGGACTCATTCTACGAGCAGTACTTC
TRBJ1-5,TRBV4-1,few,.,CASSQGALNQPQHF,TGCGCCAGCAGCCAGGGGGCCCTCAATCAGCCCCAGCATTTT
TRBJ1-4,TRBV5-1,.,TRBD1,CASSFGQGKGEKLFF,TGCGCCAGCAGCTTCGGACAGGGTAAGGGCGAAAAACTGTTTTTT
TRBJ1-1,TRBV5-4,.,.,CASSFVSGAEAFF,TGTGCCAGCAGCTTCGTATCAGGGGCTGAAGCTTTCTTT
TRBJ2-1,TRBV27,.,TRBD2,CATLSGSTYNEQFF,TGTGCCACCCTGAGCGGGAGTACCTACAATGAGCAGTTCTTC
TRBJ2-7,TRBV5-1,.,TRBD1,CASSLRTGSYEQYF,TGCGCCAGCAGCTTGCGGACAGGGAGTTACGAGCAGTACTTC
TRBJ1-3,TRBV19,.,.,CASSEQGSGNTIYF,TGTGCCAGTAGCGAACAGGGCTCTGGAAACACCATATATTTT
TRBJ1-1,TRBV19,.,TRBD1,CASRQGGGASGRTEAFF,TGTGCCAGTAGACAGGGGGGAGGGGCATCGGGAAGAACTGAAGCTTTCTTT
TRBJ1-1,TRBV18,.,.,CASSLQTMNTEAFF,TGTGCCAGCTCACTACAGACCATGAACACTGAAGCTTTCTTT
TRBJ2-1,TRBV7-2,.,.,CASSLNRVSYNEQFF,TGTGCCAGCAGCTTAAACAGGGTGTCCTACAATGAGCAGTTCTTC
TRBJ1-5,TRBV10-3,few,TRBD1,CAISESGRGSNQPQHF,TGTGCCATCAGTGAGTCAGGCAGGGGGAGCAATCAGCCCCAGCATTTT
TRBJ1-1,TRBV6-2/TRBV6-3,.,.,CASSYQGLGTEAFF,TGTGCCAGCAGTTACCAGGGATTAGGAACTGAAGCTTTCTTT
TRBJ1-1,TRBV19,.,.,CASTLGGGENTEAFF,TGTGCCAGTACACTCGGAGGCGGTGAGAACACTGAAGCTTTCTTT
TRBJ1-5,TRBV19,once,TRBD1,CASSLAGGPQPQHF,TGTGCCAGTAGTCTGGCAGGGGGCCCTCAGCCCCAGCATTTT
TRBJ2-7,TRBV11-2,.,TRBD2,CASSYQAGSYEQYF,TGTGCCAGCAGCTACCAAGCGGGAAGCTACGAGCAGTACTTC
TRBJ1-3,TRBV3-1/TRBV3-2,.,.,CASSPWDTTTIYF,TGTGCCAGCAGCCCGTGGGACACCACCACCATATATTTT
TRBJ2-4,TRBV6-1,.,TRBD2,CASSVTLGEGRNIQYF,TGTGCCAGCAGTGTTACCTTAGGGGAGGGGAGAAACATTCAGTACTTC
TRBJ1-1,TRBV7-8,.,TRBD1,CASSLRDREAFF,TGTGCCAGCAGCCTCCGGGACAGGGAGGCTTTCTTT
TRBJ2-1,TRBV11-3,.,.,CASSPSDSSYNEQFF,TGTGCCAGCAGCCCCTCGGACAGCTCCTACAATGAGCAGTTCTTC
TRBJ1-1,TRBV11-1,.,.,CASSLVTEGTEAFF,TGTGCCAGCAGCTTAGTCACGGAGGGCACTGAAGCTTTCTTT
TRBJ2-5,TRBV18,.,TRBD1,CASSLTGTGEIETQYF,TGTGCCAGCTCACTGACCGGGACAGGGGAGATAGAGACCCAGTACTTC
TRBJ2-1,TRBV10-3,.,.,CAISESGDGSFRSGQFF,TGTGCCATCAGTGAGTCGGGAGACGGAAGTTTTCGCAGTGGGCAGTTCTTC
TRBJ2-2,TRBV19,.,.,CASSIWGVTGELFF,TGTGCCAGTAGTATTTGGGGAGTTACCGGGGAGCTGTTTTTT
TRBJ2-3,TRBV5-5,.,.,CASSRMRTQYF,TGTGCCAGCAGTCGTATGCGTACGCAGTATTTT